This T cell receptor beta chain emerged from a study of blood T cells in healthy people across ages (dated by TCRdb to the mid-2010s). Some background on the complete study: In model experiments, template switching captured roughly one uniquely barcoded TCR beta cDNA molecule for every two T cells. Age-related changes in TCR beta repertoire diversity were measured in the study by deep sequencing normalized with unique cDNA molecular identifiers. The donors were split into four age groups: young (average around 17 years), middle-aged (about 40), aged (around 67) and long-lived (roughly 80). To avoid experimental bias, donors of different ages were randomly spread across the sequencing lanes. For two donors (one aged 18 to 30 and one aged 80 or older), the study analyzed two additional independent replicas of 1 million unique cDNA reads from the same blood draw. Broader findings and caveats from the paper: Estimates of total diversity based on one million sequenced T cells were considered lower bounds and underestimates. Because the CMV infection status of the donors was unknown, age-related changes in expanded clonotypes may potentially have been confounded. A strong correlation was found between observed TCR beta diversity and the percentage of naive T cells measured by flow cytometry. The long-lived group showed more naive CD4+ T cells, fewer expanded clones and increased TCR diversity than the aged group, suggesting age selection. Observed TCR beta diversity per million T cells fell roughly linearly with age, and a significant reduction was already apparent by age roughly 40. Since profiling was done on bulk unsorted PBMCs, naive and antigen-experienced compartments could not be conclusively compared.

The 39 donors, aged about 6 to 95 years, were systemically healthy Caucasian individuals from Russia. Approximately 10 milliliters of peripheral blood were collected from each donor into EDTA-treated Vacutainer tubes. Ficoll-Paque density-gradient centrifugation was used to isolate PBMCs, with at least 6.5 million per sample. Trizol reagent was used to extract total RNA from PBMCs, with at least 5 micrograms per sample. For every donor, flow cytometry on a PBMC aliquot measured the percentage of naive CD45RAhigh/CD27high T cells. Library preparation used 5' RACE. The run used an Illumina HiSeq 2500. The second PCR ran for about 6 to 11 cycles and used a J-beta primer mix along with a sample-barcoded 5' primer. Each TCR beta cDNA molecule received a unique molecular identifier from a template-switch 5' adaptor carrying 12 random nucleotides. At least 2.5 million CDR3-containing paired-end reads were obtained from each sample. All of the RNA was converted into first-strand cDNA using the Mint cDNA synthesis kit, with a TRBC-specific oligonucleotide serving as the primer. Following uracil-DNA glycosylase treatment, all cDNA underwent a first 18-cycle PCR with the universal primers M1SS and BC2_uni_R. As for the authors' bioinformatics: For normalization, 1 million high-quality reads, each with a distinct molecular identifier, were randomly selected from each sample. Instead of being binned into consensus sequences, reads with shared molecular identifiers were discarded. MiTCR, run with a Q25 quality threshold and the strictest error-elimination algorithm, handled CDR3 identification, clonotype clustering and error correction. A nonparametric unseen species model with Euler transformation was used to estimate a lower bound on total TCR beta diversity. TCRdb itself trimmed the public reads at Q25 with fastp, ran MiXCR and retained productive beta chains. Rows are unified per CDR3 protein, each entry keeping the most common DNA and genes. The V and J calls reflect TCRdb's pipeline rather than the authors' work. The sample yields about 770,000 distinct CDR3 sequences; 40% to 50% were counted once. The ten largest clones take up about a fifth of the sample.

CDR1 and CDR2 were assigned from the germline V gene as SGHVS and FNYEAQ. The junction shows trimming of 4 bases on V and 0 bases on J, plus 4 bases between the germline ends. The CDR3 numbers 14 residues from cysteine through phenylalanine. The kept DNA is CDR3 alone, 42 bases in frame from the first base. This clonotype was seen ten or more times. The target of this receptor is not known. Per-nucleotide qualities are absent, and no much larger clonotype sits a single base away. The origin of this receptor is a man aged 60-69 years in good health. Recombination joined TRBV7-6 with TRBJ2-6, with the D gene uncertain. The sequenced material came from blood. The CDR3 amino acid sequence is: CASSSRSGANVLTF. The DNA sequence is TGTGCCAGCAGCTCCCGCTCTGGGGCCAACGTCCTGACTTTC.